This entry describes one T cell receptor beta chain. What it binds is unknown. In germline, CDR1 is DFQATT, CDR2 SNEGSKA (reference sequence). Trimming removed 2 bases from V and 2 bases from J, with 12 bases in between. The CDR3 covers 14 residues. The sample belongs to a study of tumor-infiltrating lymphocytes in primary liver carcinoma. Study-wide background: Regardless of tissue type, samples showed similar yields of roughly 3.5 to 8 million productive TCRbeta reads. Findings of the study overall: Merely some 7.5-25% of top clones spanned all five tumor regions.

Constant-region priming of around 530 ng total RNA yielded TCR beta cDNA. Three rounds of nested multiplex PCR with slightly modified ARM-PCR produced TCR beta libraries. PCR rounds one and two used TRBV1-TRBV30 forward primers with a C-beta reverse primer for around 11 cycles each. One entry per CDR3 protein results from TCRdb running MiXCR on the multiplex PCR reads. The repertoire holds 100,000 or so distinct CDR3 sequences, with about 67% as singletons. Co-extracted RNA and DNA came from roughly 20-30 mg of unsorted bulk tissue. Patients were chronically HBV-infected and treatment-naive. V and J are TRBV20-1 and TRBJ2-5, with a weak D call TRBD2 (5 bases). The source is a woman aged 55-69 years with primary liver carcinoma and hepatitis B virus infection. The source material was liver tumor tissue from sampling region 2. Noted subset: tumor region T2, inferior pole. The CDR3 DNA sequence: TGCAGTGCTAGACGGGGAGAGGTTCAAGAGACCCAGTACTTC. It specifies CSARRGEVQETQYF.